This TCR beta chain was found in a study of human T cells and chemical hapten exposure. Trimming removed 2 bases at V and 4 bases at J, with 11 bases between. Looked up from germline, CDR1 is SGHTA and CDR2 is FQGTGA. The CDR3 is 15 amino acids. Library construction involved attaching unique molecular identifiers to individual cDNA molecules, which allowed quantitative, reproducible TCR counting. Each CDR3 protein is one row after TCRdb ran MiXCR on the RACE reads. The repertoire holds about 360,000 distinct CDR3 sequences, with roughly 6.9% as singletons. General observations from the study: TCRs whose frequency exceeded 1 in 1000 remained the same following DPC sensitization.

Time point of the sample: patch test 1, 2 weeks after DPC sensitization. The sample's treatment: therapeutic diphenylcyclopropenone sensitization with weekly scalp DPC. A few counts support this clonotype. Its target is not known. The sequencing here drew on whole blood, taken in connection with sensitization to the hapten diphenylcyclopropenone (DPC). This sequence joins TRBV7-3 and TRBJ2-2; tentatively, D is TRBD1 (5 bases). This receptor was identified in a woman between 18 and 29 years old with alopecia areata. Some clones in this sample may be carry-over from other donors' samples. The CDR3 region is CASSLLQASTGELFF. CDR3 DNA: TGTGCCAGCAGCTTATTACAGGCCTCCACCGGGGAGCTGTTTTTT.